The 29 T cell receptor beta chains presented below share a single source sample, sequenced in a study of T cells in Graves' hyperthyroidism and ophthalmopathy. RNA transcripts provided the source from which TCR beta CDR3 regions were amplified. First-round RT-PCR of the TCR CDR3 relied on the HTBI primer set. TCRdb analysed the multiplex PCR reads with MiXCR anew, one entry per CDR3 protein. The data contain 200,000 or so distinct CDR3 sequences, less than 20% of them singletons. The sample taken for sequencing was blood. The receptors originated from a woman aged 45 to 65 with Graves' hyperthyroidism.

This clonotype has ten or more counts. V and J are TRBV7-8 and TRBJ2-7, with D uncertain. The CDR3 spans 14 residues. The germline gives CDR1 SGHVS, CDR2 FQNEAQ. The V and J ends lost 2 bases and 0 bases respectively, with 8 bases between them. DNA of the CDR3: TGTGCCAGCAGCTTATGGATCGTCTCCTACGAGCAGTACTTC. It yields the protein CASSLWIVSYEQYF.

This clonotype was counted many times. The chain uses TRBV3-1 and TRBJ1-5, with TRBD1 matching 9 bases. The V and J ends lost 2 bases and 5 bases, in that order; junction bases with no gene match: 1. Germline V gene data show CDR1 as LGHDT and CDR2 as YNNKEL (reference sequence). The CDR3 loop spans 14 amino acids. As DNA, the CDR3 is TGTGCCAGCAGCCAAACAGGGGGCCATCAGCCCCAGCATTTT. Residues: CASSQTGGHQPQHF.

This chain connects TRBV19 to TRBJ1-1; D might be TRBD1 (6 bases). The CDR3 length is 14 residues. Per germline, CDR1 LNHDA and CDR2 SQIVND (reference sequence). Trimming cost V 5 bases and J 2 bases, with 12 bases left between them. The CDR3 spells CASSLGTTNTEAFF. The DNA for the CDR3 is TGTGCCAGTAGTCTCGGGACAACAAACACTGAAGCTTTCTTT.

This rearrangement joins TRBV5-6 to TRBJ2-2, with TRBD2 matching over 9 bases. The germline V gene has CDR1 SGHDT and CDR2 YYEEEE. Trimming removed 5 bases from V and 3 bases from J; junction bases left unmatched: 5. This CDR3 is 15 amino acids long. The CDR3 reads CASRKTSGYTGELFF. CDR3 DNA sequence: TGTGCCAGCAGGAAGACTAGCGGATACACCGGGGAGCTGTTTTTT.

As concerns this clonotype: This may stem from a read error, because a much larger clone lies one nucleotide away. The chain has TRBV3-1 and TRBJ2-1, with 9 nucleotides matching TRBD2. Germline lookup yields CDR1 LGHDT and CDR2 YNNKEL (reference sequence). The CDR3 extends over 16 amino acids. J gave up 9 bases and V 2 bases, and 11 bases lay outside the gene matches. DNA of the CDR3: TGTGCCAGCAGCCAACCCCAAATAGCGGGAGCGGCTGAGCAGTTCTTC. It codes for CASSQPQIAGAAEQFF.

The V call is TRBV19, the J call TRBJ2-3; D is unresolved. CDR1 is LNHDA, CDR2 SQIVND, per germline (reference sequence). This CDR3 contains 16 residues. The ends were cut back, 6 bases at V and 0 bases at J, with 16 bases in the middle. The CDR3: CASSETKPRSTDTQYF. Here the CDR3 DNA reads TGTGCCAGTAGCGAGACGAAACCAAGAAGCACAGATACGCAGTATTTT.

This clonotype was picked up a small number of times. The CDR3 here is CSASRGTSTNEKLFF. CDR3 nucleotide sequence: TGCAGTGCCTCAAGGGGAACTTCAACTAATGAAAAACTGTTTTTT. The chain recombines TRBV20-1 with TRBJ1-4; the D gene is possibly TRBD1 (5 bases). V lost 6 bases, J lost 0 bases, and 14 bases lay in between. From germline, CDR1 is DFQATT and CDR2 SNEGSKA (reference sequence). The CDR3 spans 15 residues.

This clonotype was observed many times. The V and J genes are TRBV5-4 and TRBJ2-3; 7 bases line up with TRBD1. V was clipped by 4 bases and J by 3 bases; unmatched bases: 8. The germline V gene encodes CDR1 SGHNT and CDR2 YYREEE (reference sequence). The CDR3 loop spans 15 amino acids. CDR3 nucleotide sequence: TGTGCCAGCAGCCCCAGGACAGGTGGGACAGATACGCAGTATTTT. This translates into CASSPRTGGTDTQYF. The full variable domain, completed using reference TRBV5-4 and TRBJ2-3, is ETGVTQSPTHLIKTRGQQVTLRCSSQSGHNTVSWYQQALGQGPQFIFQYYREEENGRGNFPPRFSGLQFPNYSSELNVNALELDDSALYLCASSPRTGGTDTQYFGPGTRLTVL.

The chain carries TRBV5-1 and TRBJ1-4, with D possibly TRBD1 on 5 matching bases. Germline CDR1 SGHRS, CDR2 YFSETQ. V gave up 4 bases and J gave up 6 bases, with 13 bases separating them. The CDR3 runs 14 residues. In nucleotides, the CDR3 is TGCGCCAGCAGCAACGATGGGGCATATGAAAAACTGTTTTTT. It is translated as CASSNDGAYEKLFF.

This clonotype was picked up a small number of times. This chain joins TRBV11-3 and TRBJ2-1, with 8 nucleotides matching TRBD1. CDR3 length equals 17 residues. Germline values: CDR1 SGHNT, CDR2 YENEEA. Trimming cost V 1 base and J 2 bases; bases outside gene matches: 7. The DNA for the CDR3 is TGTGCCAGCAGCTTAGTTCCGGACAGGGTTACCTACAATGAGCAGTTCTTC. This codes for CASSLVPDRVTYNEQFF.

The rearrangement joins TRBV20-1 to TRBJ2-1; D may be TRBD2 (5 bases). V lost 7 bases, J lost 2 bases, and 12 bases lay in between. The CDR3 runs to 13 residues. CDR1 and CDR2 (germline): DFQATT, SNEGSKA (reference sequence). In DNA, the CDR3 is TGCAGTGTTAGCGAGCCAGCCTACAATGAGCAGTTCTTC. Its protein product is CSVSEPAYNEQFF.

This clonotype was recorded at least ten times. This rearrangement joins TRBV29-1 to TRBJ1-1; 8 positions agree with TRBD1. The germline gives CDR1 SQVTM, CDR2 ANQGSEA. Trimming removed 7 bases from V and 4 bases from J; junction bases left unmatched: 8. CDR3 length: 13 amino acids. In DNA form, the CDR3 reads TGCAGCGGATGCGGACAGGGTTGCACTGAAGCTTTCTTT. Residues: CSGCGQGCTEAFF.

This clonotype came up a few times. Germline is not matched at one junction end, which may reflect a read error. The V and J genes are TRBV28 and TRBJ1-6, with 8 positions matching TRBD1. Germline V gives CDR1 MDHEN, CDR2 SYDVKM. This CDR3 has 16 residues. In DNA, the CDR3 is TGTGCCCGCAGTCCGAGACAGGGGCTAGATAATTCACCCCTCCACTTT. It yields the protein CARSPRQGLDNSPLHF.

This chain joins TRBV18 and TRBJ1-1, with 11 bases aligning to TRBD1. CDR1 is KGHSH and CDR2 is LQKENI in the germline V gene. The CDR3 is 15 residues long. With V trimmed by 3 bases and J by 3 bases, 3 bases remained unmatched. In DNA, the CDR3 is TGTGCCAGCTCACCGGGGACAGGGGGTCACACTGAAGCTTTCTTT. Protein: CASSPGTGGHTEAFF.

This clonotype was observed many times. The rearrangement joins TRBV20-1 to TRBJ2-1, with D unresolved. With 3 bases removed from V and 2 bases from J, the gap between germline ends came to 11 bases. Germline-derived CDR1 and CDR2 are DFQATT and SNEGSKA (reference sequence). The CDR3 extends over 14 amino acids. Here the CDR3 reads CSASTGFTYNEQFF. For the CDR3, the DNA is TGCAGTGCTAGCACCGGCTTCACCTACAATGAGCAGTTCTTC.

The rearrangement joins TRBV7-9 to TRBJ2-1; the D is unclear. CDR1 SEHNR and CDR2 FQNEAQ come from the germline V gene (reference sequence). Trimming cost V 1 base and J 15 bases, with 16 bases left between them. The CDR3 loop spans 13 amino acids. In DNA, the CDR3 is TGTGCCAGCAGCTTAGGGGGTAGTATGTCTCGGTTCTTC. Translation gives CASSLGGSMSRFF.

The table lists this clonotype with many counts. A read error may account for a junction end that differs from germline. V usage is TRBV2 and J usage is TRBJ2-7, with D tentatively TRBD2 (7 bases). CDR3 length: 13 residues. Germline V gives CDR1 SNHLY, CDR2 FYNNEI. CDR3 region: CAGEGGDSYGQYF. The CDR3 bases are TGTGCCGGCGAGGGGGGGGATTCCTACGGGCAGTACTTC.

This clonotype was counted many times. The chain couples TRBV5-6 to TRBJ2-1; a possible D gene is TRBD1 (6 bases). Germline CDR1 and CDR2: SGHDT and YYEEEE. V was clipped by 2 bases and J by 5 bases, with 14 bases between them. The CDR3 extends over 15 amino acids. This CDR3 is CASSFRTGLHNEQFF. CDR3 sequence (DNA): TGTGCCAGCAGCTTTCGTACAGGGTTGCACAATGAGCAGTTCTTC. The full variable domain, in which reference TRBV5-6 and TRBJ2-1 provide the parts outside the CDR3, is DAGVTQSPTHLIKTRGQQVTLRCSPKSGHDTVSWYQQALGQGPQFIFQYYEEEERQRGNFPDRFSGHQFPNYSSELNVNALLLGDSALYLCASSFRTGLHNEQFFGPGTRLTVL.

The rearrangement joins TRBV9 to TRBJ1-3; D is unresolved. CDR1 and CDR2 from the germline V gene are SGDLS and YYNGEE. This CDR3 comprises 14 residues. The V end was cut by 3 bases, the J end by 3 bases, with 10 bases between. CDR3: CASSERDLGNTIYF. As DNA, the CDR3 is TGTGCCAGCAGCGAGAGAGATCTTGGAAACACCATATATTTT.

The gene calls are TRBV5-8 and TRBJ2-1, with 7 positions matching TRBD2. The CDR3 has 15 residues. Germline CDR1 reads SGHTS; CDR2 reads YDEGEE. J gave up 7 bases and V 4 bases, and 11 bases lay outside the gene matches. Here the CDR3 reads CASSTRLAPRNEQFF. The CDR3 DNA sequence: TGTGCCAGCAGCACAAGACTAGCTCCAAGGAATGAGCAGTTCTTC.

The chain recombines TRBV3-1 with TRBJ2-7, with a possible D match to TRBD2 (5 bases). CDR1 LGHDT and CDR2 YNNKEL come from the germline V gene (reference sequence). This CDR3 has 19 residues. Deletions cut 1 base from V and 4 bases from J, with 26 bases between. CDR3 sequence reads: CASSQVSSADLNGLYEQYF. DNA for the CDR3: TGTGCCAGCAGCCAAGTTAGTTCAGCGGACCTAAATGGGCTTTACGAGCAGTACTTC.

This clonotype was seen repeatedly, ten times or more. This chain connects TRBV20-1 to TRBJ1-3; a possible D gene is TRBD1 (6 bases). Between the trimmed V and J ends, which lost 3 bases and 4 bases, there was a span of 13 bases. Germline CDR1 DFQATT, CDR2 SNEGSKA (reference sequence). The CDR3 runs to 14 residues. In DNA form, the CDR3 reads TGCAGTGCTAGCCCGGGGGCCGAAGGAAACACCATATATTTT. This translates into CSASPGAEGNTIYF.

This clonotype was observed a few times. The rearrangement links TRBV20-1 to TRBJ2-3; 7 bases agree with TRBD2. The germline V gene encodes CDR1 DFQATT and CDR2 SNEGSKA (reference sequence). The CDR3 spans 17 residues. The trim removed 6 bases at V and 1 base at J, leaving 16 bases unmatched. Here the CDR3 DNA reads TGCAGTGCCCCAGACCTAGCGGTACGGTCGGGCACAGATACGCAGTATTTT. It is translated as CSAPDLAVRSGTDTQYF.

In its sample, this clonotype was seen many times. The chain carries TRBV2 and TRBJ2-7; D is possibly TRBD1 or TRBD2 (5 bases each). Per the germline V gene, CDR1 is SNHLY and CDR2 is FYNNEI. Trimming removed 7 bases from V and 4 bases from J, with 20 bases in between. The CDR3 has 15 residues. The CDR3 DNA follows: TGTGCCAGCAAGGAGGATCGGGACGAAGTATACGAGCAGTACTTC. Its translation is CASKEDRDEVYEQYF.

Turning to this clonotype: A read error may be the cause here, since a much bigger clone is one base away. Because it lacks the conserved phenylalanine or tryptophan at the end, this CDR3 is likely a read error. The V and J genes are TRBV2 and TRBJ1-5; 10 bases map to TRBD1. The CDR3 is made up of 15 amino acids. The ends lost 5 bases at V and 1 base at J; junction bases unmatched: 2. Germline-derived CDR1 and CDR2 are SNHLY and FYNNEI. CDR3 nucleotide sequence: TGTGCCAGCAGTTTGGGACAGGGGAGCAATCAGCCCCAGCATCTT. Amino acid sequence: CASSLGQGSNQPQHL.

This clonotype was picked up many times. The chain couples TRBV20-1 to TRBJ2-5; 7 bases are a match to TRBD2. Germline V gives CDR1 DFQATT, CDR2 SNEGSKA (reference sequence). This CDR3 contains 17 residues. V was clipped by 0 bases and J by 4 bases; unmatched bases: 14. CDR3 region: CSARDFKGGRGRETQYF. The CDR3 DNA reads as TGCAGTGCTAGAGATTTTAAGGGCGGGAGAGGGAGAGAGACCCAGTACTTC.

This clonotype was counted at least ten times. This chain connects TRBV9 to TRBJ1-1, with a tentative D call TRBD1 (6 bases). Germline loops: CDR1 SGDLS, CDR2 YYNGEE. The CDR3 covers 16 residues. Deletions cut 0 bases from V and 7 bases from J, with 19 bases between. The CDR3 here is CASSVGRERPRGEAFF. In nucleotides, the CDR3 is TGTGCCAGCAGCGTAGGTAGGGAGCGGCCCAGGGGTGAAGCTTTCTTT.

This clonotype was seen repeatedly, ten times or more. CDR3 amino acids: CASSFRTSGSADTQYF. In nucleotides, the CDR3 is TGTGCCAGTAGTTTCAGAACTAGCGGGAGTGCAGATACGCAGTATTTT. V usage is TRBV19 and J usage is TRBJ2-3, with 11 bases fitting TRBD2. CDR3 length equals 16 residues. V was pared by 5 bases and J by 4 bases, with 8 bases of the junction left unmatched. Germline V lookup: CDR1 LNHDA, CDR2 SQIVND (reference sequence).

The chain carries TRBV3-1 and TRBJ1-3; D is uncertain. V gave up 1 base and J gave up 0 bases, with 13 bases separating them. This CDR3 spans 17 amino acids. CDR1 and CDR2 (germline): LGHDT, YNNKEL (reference sequence). The CDR3 bases are TGTGCCAGCAGCCAAGGGCCGGGCAGAACCTCTGGAAACACCATATATTTT. Translating it yields CASSQGPGRTSGNTIYF.